There are a few counts of the clone carrying this T cell receptor (beta chain). Its antigen is unidentified. 13 Jbeta primers and 60 Vbeta primers were used for the PCR. The method was immunoSEQ multiplex PCR; TCRdb's version includes in-frame clones alone and lacks a portion of them. The table includes 100,000 to 150,000 clones, 60% to 85% detected once. These data originate in a study of cytomegalovirus exposure and HLA in healthy donors. At the level of the study: Unique TCRs from HLA-typed donors, 70 million to 85 million of them, were held in an early data release.

Regarding the study as a whole: There were 150 to 200 TCR beta chains listed as cytomegalovirus-associated. Most observed TCR sequences were rare, whereas some public TCRs were detected in many donors. Testing in vitro showed a few CMV-associated chains specific for CMV antigens.

The source of this sequence is a female donor in good health and CMV-seronegative. The source material was PBMCs.

The CDR3 loop is CASSSNPSGTQYF. The CDR3 nucleotides are TGTGCCAGCAGCTCAAACCCCTCCGGGACCCAGTACTTC. The chain carries TRBV7-3 and TRBJ2-5, with unresolved D. The CDR3 contains 13 residues. Germline V gives CDR1 SGHTA, CDR2 FQGTGA. V was shortened by 4 bases and J by 7 bases, with 13 bases between the two germline ends.